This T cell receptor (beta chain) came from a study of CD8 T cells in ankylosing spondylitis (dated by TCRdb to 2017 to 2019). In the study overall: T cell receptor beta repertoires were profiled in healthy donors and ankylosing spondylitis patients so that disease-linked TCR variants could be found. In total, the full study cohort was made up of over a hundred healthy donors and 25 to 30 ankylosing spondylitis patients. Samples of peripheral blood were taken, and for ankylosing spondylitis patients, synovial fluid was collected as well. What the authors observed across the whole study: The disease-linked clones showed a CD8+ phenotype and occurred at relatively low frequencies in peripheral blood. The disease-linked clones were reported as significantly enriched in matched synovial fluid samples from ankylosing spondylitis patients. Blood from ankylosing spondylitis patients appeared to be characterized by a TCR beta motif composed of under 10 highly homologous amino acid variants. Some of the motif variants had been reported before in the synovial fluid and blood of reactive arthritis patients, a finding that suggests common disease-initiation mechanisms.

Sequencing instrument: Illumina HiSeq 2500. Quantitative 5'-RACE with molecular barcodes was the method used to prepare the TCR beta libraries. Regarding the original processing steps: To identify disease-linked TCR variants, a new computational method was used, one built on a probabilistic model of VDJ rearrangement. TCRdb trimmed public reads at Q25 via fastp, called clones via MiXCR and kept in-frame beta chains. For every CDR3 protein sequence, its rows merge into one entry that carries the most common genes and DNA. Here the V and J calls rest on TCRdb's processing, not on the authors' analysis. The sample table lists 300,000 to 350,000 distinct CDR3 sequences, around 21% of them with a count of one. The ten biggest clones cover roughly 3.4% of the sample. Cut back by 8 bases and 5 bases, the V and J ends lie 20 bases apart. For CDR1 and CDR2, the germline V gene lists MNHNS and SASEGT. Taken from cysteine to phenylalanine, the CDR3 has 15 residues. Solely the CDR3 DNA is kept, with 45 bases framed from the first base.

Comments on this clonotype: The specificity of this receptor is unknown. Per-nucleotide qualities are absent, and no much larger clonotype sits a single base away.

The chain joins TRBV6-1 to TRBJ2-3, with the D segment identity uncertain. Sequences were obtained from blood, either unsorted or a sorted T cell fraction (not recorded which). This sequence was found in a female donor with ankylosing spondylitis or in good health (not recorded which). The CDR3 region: CASHSRLNQEDTQYF. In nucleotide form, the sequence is TGTGCCAGCCATAGCAGACTCAACCAGGAAGATACGCAGTATTTT.